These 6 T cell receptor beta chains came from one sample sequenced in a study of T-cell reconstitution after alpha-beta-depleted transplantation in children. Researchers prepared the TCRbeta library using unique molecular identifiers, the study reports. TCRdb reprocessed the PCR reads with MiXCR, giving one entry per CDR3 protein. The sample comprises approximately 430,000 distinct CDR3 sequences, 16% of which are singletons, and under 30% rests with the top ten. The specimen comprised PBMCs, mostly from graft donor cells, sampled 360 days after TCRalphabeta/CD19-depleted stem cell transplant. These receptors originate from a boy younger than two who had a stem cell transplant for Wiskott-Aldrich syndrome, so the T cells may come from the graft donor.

The CDR3: CASSFTSASTDTQYF. Written as DNA, the CDR3 is TGTGCCAGCAGTTTTACTAGCGCTAGCACAGATACGCAGTATTTT. The rearrangement uses TRBV27 and TRBJ2-3; 7 bases are shared with TRBD2. J was trimmed by 0 bases and V by 3 bases; bases with no gene match: 3. Per germline, CDR1 MNHEY and CDR2 SMNVEV (reference sequence). The CDR3 totals 15 residues.

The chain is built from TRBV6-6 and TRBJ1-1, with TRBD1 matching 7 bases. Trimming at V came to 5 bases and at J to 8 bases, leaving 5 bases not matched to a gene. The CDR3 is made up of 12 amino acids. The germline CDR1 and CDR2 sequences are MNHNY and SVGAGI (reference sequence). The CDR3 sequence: CASSGQAWEAFF. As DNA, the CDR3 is TGTGCCAGCAGTGGACAGGCCTGGGAAGCTTTCTTT.

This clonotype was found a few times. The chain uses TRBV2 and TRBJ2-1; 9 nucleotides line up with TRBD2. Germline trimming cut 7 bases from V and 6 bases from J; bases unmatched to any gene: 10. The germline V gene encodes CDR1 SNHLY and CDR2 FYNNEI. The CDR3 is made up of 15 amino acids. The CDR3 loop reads CASILGLAVRNEQFF. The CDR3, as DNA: TGTGCCAGCATCTTGGGACTAGCAGTTCGCAATGAGCAGTTCTTC.

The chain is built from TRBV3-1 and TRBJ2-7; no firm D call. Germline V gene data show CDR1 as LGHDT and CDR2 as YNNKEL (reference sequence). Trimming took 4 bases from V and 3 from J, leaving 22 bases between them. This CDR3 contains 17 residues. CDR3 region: CASSLHRQAARSYEQYF. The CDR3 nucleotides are TGTGCCAGCAGCCTACACCGGCAAGCAGCTAGGAGCTACGAGCAGTACTTC.

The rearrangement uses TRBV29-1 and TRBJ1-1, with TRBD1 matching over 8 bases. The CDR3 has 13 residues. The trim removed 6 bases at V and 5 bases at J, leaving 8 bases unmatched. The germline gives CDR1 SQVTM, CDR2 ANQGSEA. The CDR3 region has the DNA TGCAGCGTCGTACAGGGGGGAAGAACTGAAGCTTTCTTT. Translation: CSVVQGGRTEAFF.

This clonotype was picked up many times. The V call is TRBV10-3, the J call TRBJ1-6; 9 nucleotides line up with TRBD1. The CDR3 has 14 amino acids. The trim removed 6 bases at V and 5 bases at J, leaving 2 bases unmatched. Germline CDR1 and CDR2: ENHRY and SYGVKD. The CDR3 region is CAIRRTGDNSPLHF. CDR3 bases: TGTGCCATCAGGAGGACAGGGGATAATTCACCCCTCCACTTT.